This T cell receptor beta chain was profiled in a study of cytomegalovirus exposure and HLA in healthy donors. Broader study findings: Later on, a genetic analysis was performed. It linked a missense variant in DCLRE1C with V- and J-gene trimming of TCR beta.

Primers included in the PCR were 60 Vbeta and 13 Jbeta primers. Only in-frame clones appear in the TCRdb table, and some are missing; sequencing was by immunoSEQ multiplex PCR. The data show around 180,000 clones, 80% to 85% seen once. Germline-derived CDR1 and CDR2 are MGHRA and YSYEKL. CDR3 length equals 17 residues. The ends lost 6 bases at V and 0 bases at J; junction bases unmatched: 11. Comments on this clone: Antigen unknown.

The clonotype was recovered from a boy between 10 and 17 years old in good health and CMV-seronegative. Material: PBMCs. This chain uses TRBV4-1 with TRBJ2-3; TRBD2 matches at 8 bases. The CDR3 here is CASSRSPASGSTDTQYF. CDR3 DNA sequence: TGCGCCAGCAGTCGAAGTCCCGCTAGCGGGAGCACAGATACGCAGTATTTT.